This T cell receptor beta chain was identified during a study of shared clonotypes between healthy human individuals (dated by TCRdb to 2019 to 2021). Regarding the research as a whole: Two women and three men aged 18 to 49 years were included in the cohort. Each donor's leukapheresis produced roughly between roughly 0.85 and 10 billion PBMCs. To estimate repertoire size and how much clonotype sharing occurs between individuals, the study deeply sequenced the blood TCR repertoires of five healthy adults. Per donor, three plates each were used for CD4 naive and CD4 memory, two for CD8 naive, and one for CD8 memory. Libraries were prepared and TCR repertoires were sequenced by different laboratories using diverse techniques, in order to increase sequencing depth and limit assay-specific biases. Results the study describes overall, beyond this receptor: Higher generation probabilities were observed for clonotypes shared by all four sorted-subset donors than for non-shared clonotypes. Sampling was restricted to blood, and TCR repertoires in tissues likely differ from the TCR repertoires found in blood. Incomplete sequencing was indicated by rarefaction of sorted-subset datasets, despite the large sequencing depth. Naive subsets generally had larger estimated clonotype richness than memory subsets. When a handful of donors were compared, the shared fraction of clonotypes was around 5.1% for naive CD4, approximately 3.3% for naive CD8, roughly 2.3% for memory CD4, and under 0.5% for memory CD8. Based on pairwise subsampling, the degree of clonotype sharing among donors was expected to be affected by sequencing depth. The small number of donors limited the genetic and exposure-history diversity represented.

The donors were healthy, HIV-negative adults with no recently reported acute infections or vaccinations. All donors were Caucasian adults living in Nashville, Tennessee, USA. Magnetic negative selection was used to enrich CD4+ T cells, after which naive cells were positively selected on CD45RA and the negative fraction became the memory subset. Blood was obtained by leukapheresis, after which PBMCs were separated by Ficoll-Histopaque density gradient centrifugation and cryopreserved in liquid nitrogen vapor phase. Analytical flow cytometry was used to check the purity and quantity of each magnetically sorted T cell population. Genomic DNA was isolated from each sorted fraction and quantified by UV absorbance on a Nanodrop 2000c. TCR CDR3 regions were amplified from genomic DNA by multiplex PCR using the deep immunoSEQ assay. Extracted genomic DNA from each cell subset was distributed evenly across all wells of several immunoSEQ 96-well plates, and each plate was treated as a replicate. For sorted subsets, each replicate PCR was loaded with 200 ng genomic DNA, equivalent to 30,000 to 35,000 T cell genomes. The purified libraries were quantified using a Qubit 3.0 fluorometer, sized with a Bioanalyzer 2100, and then quantified again using the KAPA Library Quantification kit. A separate single-read 150-cycle Illumina NextSeq 550 flow cell was used to sequence each immunoSEQ 96-well plate. Turning to the authors' computational methods: Because the immunoSEQ output included only junctional sequences and no quality scores, the filtering could not be the same as the filtering used for full-length reads. Sequences were annotated with PyIR, a Python wrapper for IgBLAST v1.9, using IMGT germline references to assign V/J genes and CDR3. Reads were filtered out if the reads had weak V/J assignments (E-value above 1e-6), no CDR3, stop codons, out-of-frame junctions, or ambiguous translated residues. V3J clonotypes were defined by identical inferred V gene, J gene, and CDR3 amino acid sequence. Percentage overlap between repertoires was computed as shared unique clonotypes divided by the size of the smaller repertoire. RTK rarefaction, the Chao1 estimator, and Recon v2.1 estimates of unobserved clonotypes were used to assess repertoire richness. Generation probabilities were computed with OLGA for all TCRbeta clonotypes obtained by the gDNA method from four donors. The clones in this table, taken by TCRdb from immuneACCESS, are in-frame only. Not every clone is retained; where verified, under half of the shortfall comes from an unresolved V gene, and the cause of the rest is unknown. From that table come the V and J calls and clone size; the DNA was used to work out D and trimming. Across this sample there are about a million clones, with approximately 68% seen only once. The biggest ten clones account for roughly 1.5% of the sample.

Taken from the germline V gene (reference sequence), the CDR1 and CDR2 loops are SGHNT and YYREEE. The CDR3 has 17 amino acids, counting the end cysteine and phenylalanine. Of all the DNA, just the CDR3 is kept, 51 bases in frame from base 1. Trimming takes 0 bases off V and 2 bases off J; junction bases not matched to a gene: 4. Regarding this clone: Its antigen target is currently unknown. Base quality data are lacking; no much larger clone is found one base away.

The sequence is built from TRBV5-4 and TRBJ1-4, and 10 junctional nucleotides match TRBD1. This clonotype was sampled from a man aged 18 to 29 in good health. The sample consisted of memory CD4+ T cells sorted from blood. In the paper's terms, the cell subset or site label means: CD45RA-negative fraction. CDR3 protein: CASSLGDRGGTNEKLFF. DNA sequence: TGTGCCAGCAGCTTGGGGGACAGGGGAGGGACTAATGAAAAACTGTTTTTT.